The T cell receptor beta chain described here comes from a study of blood T cells in healthy people across ages. General study findings and limits: Naive T cell percentage by flow cytometry tracked strongly with beta diversity. Reliance upon unsorted PBMCs precluded definitive naive versus antigen-experienced comparison. As age increased, TCR beta diversity per million T cells fell in a roughly linear fashion.

Turning to this clonotype: Its matching antigen is unknown.

Primers used in a second PCR of about 6 to 11 cycles were a sample-barcoded 5' primer and a J-beta primer mix. Each cDNA molecule was tagged by a template-switch adaptor that had 12 random nucleotides. TCRdb reprocessed the 5' RACE reads with MiXCR, giving one entry per CDR3 protein. The data hold hundreds of thousands of distinct CDR3 sequences, with 29% observed a single time. Sequencing was done on a sample of blood. This sequence was found in a woman of 80 years or more in good health.

The CDR3 region has the DNA TGTGCCAGCAGCCTCCGGGGACAGGGGAATGGCCATACCTTC. Its protein product is CASSLRGQGNGHTF. The chain is built from TRBV11-2 and TRBJ1-2, with 10 bases fitting TRBD1. Trimming took 5 bases from V and 14 from J; bases not matched to a gene: 14. This CDR3 has 14 residues. Germline V CDR1 and CDR2: SGHAT, FQNNGV.